This T cell receptor beta chain was captured by sequencing in a study of beta chain features in type 1 diabetes. Only one count was recorded for this clone. TCRB transcripts that were expressed got sequenced, as all of the isolated RNA had been reverse transcribed. Roughly 3.5 million reads per sample on average were obtained from naive, central memory and regulatory T cell samples. Only in-frame clones appear in the TCRdb table, and some are missing; sequencing was by immunoSEQ multiplex PCR. The table includes 860,000 or so clones, roughly a sixth detected once. The CDR3 is 16 residues long. CDR1 and CDR2 from the germline V gene are SGHVS and FQNEAQ. V shed 5 bases and J 5 bases; nucleotides not matched to a gene: 8. Each sorted population was over 95% pure.

The V gene is TRBV7-8, the J gene TRBJ2-2; 10 nucleotides align to TRBD2. This TCR was recovered from a woman in her late teens or twenties in good health. The sequencing sample was made of naive CD4+ T cells from blood. The CDR3 loop reads CASSLPTSGQTGELFF. CDR3 sequence (DNA): TGTGCCAGCAGCCTACCGACTAGCGGGCAGACCGGGGAGCTGTTTTTT.